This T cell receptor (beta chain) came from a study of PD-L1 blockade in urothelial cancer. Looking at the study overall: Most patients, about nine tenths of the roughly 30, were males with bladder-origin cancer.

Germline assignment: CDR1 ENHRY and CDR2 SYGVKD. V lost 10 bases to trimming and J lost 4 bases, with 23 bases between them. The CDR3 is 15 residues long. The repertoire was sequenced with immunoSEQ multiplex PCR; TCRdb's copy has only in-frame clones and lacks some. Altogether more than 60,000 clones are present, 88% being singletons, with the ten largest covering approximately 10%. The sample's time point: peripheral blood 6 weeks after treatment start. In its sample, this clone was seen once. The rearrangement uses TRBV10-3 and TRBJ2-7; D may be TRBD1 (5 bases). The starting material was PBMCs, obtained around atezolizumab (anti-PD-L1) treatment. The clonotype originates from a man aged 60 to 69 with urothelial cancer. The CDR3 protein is CATLWALTGNYEQYF. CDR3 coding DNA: TGTGCCACCCTCTGGGCACTAACAGGAAATTACGAGCAGTACTTC.